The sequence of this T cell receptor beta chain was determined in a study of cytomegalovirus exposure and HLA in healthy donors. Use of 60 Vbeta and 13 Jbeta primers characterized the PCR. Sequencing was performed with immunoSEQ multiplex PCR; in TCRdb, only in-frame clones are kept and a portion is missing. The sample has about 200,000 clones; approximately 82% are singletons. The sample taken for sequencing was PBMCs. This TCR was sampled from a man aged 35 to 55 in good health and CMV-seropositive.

The CDR3 DNA is TGTGCCAGCAGTGGAGTCGGGGGGCTCTCCTACGAGCAGTACTTC. It specifies CASSGVGGLSYEQYF. The chain combines TRBV2 with TRBJ2-5; D is perhaps TRBD2 (7 bases). The DNA end is more similar to TRBJ2-7, so the J call may be wrong. Germline V lookup: CDR1 SNHLY, CDR2 FYNNEI. This CDR3 contains 15 residues.